These 5 T cell receptor beta chains originate from one sample sequenced in a study of blood T cells in healthy people across ages. A J-beta primer mix and a sample-barcoded 5' primer were used in a second PCR of roughly 6 to 11 cycles. TCRdb re-analysed the 5' RACE reads in MiXCR, keeping a single row per CDR3 protein. The sample contains around 1,900,000 distinct CDR3 sequences, roughly 43% of which appear only once. Sequenced input: blood. The receptors were gathered from a human donor in good health.

The V and J genes are TRBV28 and TRBJ2-7; possible D gene TRBD2, 6 bases. The CDR3 is 17 residues long. CDR1 MDHEN and CDR2 SYDVKM come from the germline V gene. V dropped 3 bases and J dropped 3 bases, with 21 bases sitting between them. CDR3 sequence reads: CASSFGIRRGRYYEQYF. The CDR3 bases are TGTGCCAGCAGTTTCGGCATAAGGAGGGGCAGATACTACGAGCAGTACTTC.

The gene calls are TRBV19 and TRBJ2-1, with D unclear. Germline V gene lookup returns CDR1 LNHDA and CDR2 SQIVND (reference sequence). The V end was cut by 3 bases, the J end by 0 bases, with 9 bases between. The CDR3 contains 15 residues. CDR3 region: CASSMSQSSYNEQFF. As DNA, the CDR3 is TGTGCCAGTAGTATGAGTCAGAGCTCCTACAATGAGCAGTTCTTC.

V and J are TRBV6-5 and TRBJ2-1; a weak D match, TRBD2 (6 bases). Between the trimmed V and J ends, which lost 2 bases and 6 bases, there was a span of 11 bases. CDR1 MNHEY and CDR2 SVGAGI come from the germline V gene. The CDR3 totals 14 residues. The CDR3 here is CASSYVGSGNEQFF. In DNA, the CDR3 is TGTGCCAGCAGTTACGTAGGTAGCGGCAATGAGCAGTTCTTC.

The chain combines TRBV4-2 with TRBJ1-1; D is undetermined. V was clipped by 1 base and J by 0 bases, with 15 bases between them. The V gene's germline CDR1 is LGHNA and CDR2 YNFKEQ. The CDR3 contains 17 residues. In DNA, the CDR3 is TGTGCCAGCAGCCAAGTGGAGCTGGGGTTCATGAACACTGAAGCTTTCTTT. It encodes CASSQVELGFMNTEAFF.

The rearrangement uses TRBV7-2 and TRBJ1-3; D remains ambiguous. CDR1 and CDR2 (germline): SGHTA, FQGNSA. Trimming left V 1 base short and J 0 bases short, with 10 bases between. CDR3 length equals 16 residues. The CDR3 sequence: CASSLEGTSSGNTIYF. The CDR3 coding sequence is TGTGCCAGCAGCTTAGAGGGTACTAGCTCTGGAAACACCATATATTTT.